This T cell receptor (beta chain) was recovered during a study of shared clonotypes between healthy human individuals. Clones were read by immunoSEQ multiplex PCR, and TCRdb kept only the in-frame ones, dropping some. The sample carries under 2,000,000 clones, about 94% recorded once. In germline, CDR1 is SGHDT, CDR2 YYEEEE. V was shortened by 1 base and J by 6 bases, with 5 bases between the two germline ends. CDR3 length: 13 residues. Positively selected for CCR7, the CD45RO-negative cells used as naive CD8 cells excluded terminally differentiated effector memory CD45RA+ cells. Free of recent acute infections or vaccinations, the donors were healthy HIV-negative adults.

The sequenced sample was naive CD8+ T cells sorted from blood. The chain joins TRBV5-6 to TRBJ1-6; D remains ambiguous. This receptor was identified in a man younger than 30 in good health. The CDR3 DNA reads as TGTGCCAGCAGCTTGATGGTTAATTCACCCCTCCACTTT. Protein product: CASSLMVNSPLHF.